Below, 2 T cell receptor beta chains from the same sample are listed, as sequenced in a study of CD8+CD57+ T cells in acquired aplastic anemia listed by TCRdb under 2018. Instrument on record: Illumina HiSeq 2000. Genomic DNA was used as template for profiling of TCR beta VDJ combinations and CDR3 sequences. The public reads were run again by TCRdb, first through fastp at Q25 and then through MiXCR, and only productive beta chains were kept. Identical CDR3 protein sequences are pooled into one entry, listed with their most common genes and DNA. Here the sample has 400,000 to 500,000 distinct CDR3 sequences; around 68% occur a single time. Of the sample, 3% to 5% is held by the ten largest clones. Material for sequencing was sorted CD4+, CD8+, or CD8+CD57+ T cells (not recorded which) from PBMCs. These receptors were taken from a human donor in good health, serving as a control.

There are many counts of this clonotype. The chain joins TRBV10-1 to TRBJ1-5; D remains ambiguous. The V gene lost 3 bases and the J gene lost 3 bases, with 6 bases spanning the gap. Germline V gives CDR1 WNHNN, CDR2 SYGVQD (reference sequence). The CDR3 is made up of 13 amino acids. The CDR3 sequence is CASSDPNNQPQHF. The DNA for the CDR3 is TGCGCCAGCAGTGATCCAAACAATCAGCCCCAGCATTTT.

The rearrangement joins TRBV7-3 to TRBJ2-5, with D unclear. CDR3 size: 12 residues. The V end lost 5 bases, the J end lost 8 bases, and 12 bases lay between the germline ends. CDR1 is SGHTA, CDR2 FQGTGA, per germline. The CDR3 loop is CASSQGNTTQYF. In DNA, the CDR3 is TGTGCCAGCAGCCAAGGAAACACCACCCAGTACTTC.